This section outlines one T cell receptor beta chain sequence together with its context. What it binds is not known. This CDR3 spans 16 amino acids. Germline V gives CDR1 LGHNT, CDR2 FRNRAP. V lost 4 bases and J lost 4; bases outside the gene matches: 6. Some clones are missing from TCRdb's copy, which holds only in-frame ones; the method was immunoSEQ multiplex PCR. The sample yields some 25,000 clones, 90% seen once. The data belong to a study of graft-versus-host responses after intestinal transplantation. Overall study: Multivisceral, liver-intestinal, or isolated intestinal transplants were performed in recipients. Anti-thymocyte globulin served as induction for all recipients, who then took tacrolimus and steroids for 2 to 4 years. Findings and caveats of the study: Ileal or blood samples showed some GvH clones first, and such clones were also found in recipient marrow.

The chain recombines TRBV12-5 with TRBJ2-1; 11 bases align to TRBD2. Sequenced here: PBMCs, sampled about 41 days after intestinal transplant. This receptor was obtained from a human patient who received an intestinal transplant, so some T cells may come from the graft donor. CDR3 bases: TGTGCTAGTGGTTCCTTAGCGGGAGGGAGGTACAATGAGCAGTTCTTC. Its translation: CASGSLAGGRYNEQFF. Using reference TRBV12-5 and TRBJ2-1 for the parts outside the CDR3, the full variable domain is DARVTQTPRHKVTEMGQEVTMRCQPILGHNTVFWYRQTMMQGLELLAYFRNRAPLDDSGMPKDRFSAEMPDATLATLKIQPSEPRDSAVYFCASGSLAGGRYNEQFFGPGTRLTVL.